This paragraph reports one TCR beta chain. Antigen unknown. Germline and junction disagree at one end, which may indicate a read error. A modified ARM-PCR protocol with three rounds of nested PCR amplified TCRbeta. In TCRdb, the multiplex PCR reads were re-called with MiXCR into one record per CDR3 protein. The sample has around 71,000 distinct CDR3 sequences; 55% to 75% are singletons. The sample originates from a study of tumor and adjacent non-tumor tissue in lung cancer. Study summary: Patients comprised about a dozen adenocarcinoma, 2 squamous cell carcinoma and 1 small cell lung cancer.

Study-wide findings and caveats: Tumor tissue had significantly higher TCR diversity than normal lung. Tumor repertoires had a smaller top 100 clone share than normal lung.

RNA was extracted from bulk tissue without any cell sorting. Chemotherapy-naive patients with new lung cancer underwent thoracic surgery in China, August–November 2014. Sequencing input: lung tumor tissue. This TCR came from a woman aged 40 to 49 with non-small cell lung cancer.

This CDR3 is CANSQVQGLSNQPQHF. DNA for the CDR3: TGTGCCAACAGCCAAGTTCAGGGCCTTAGCAATCAGCCTCAGCATTTT. The chain combines TRBV4-2 with TRBJ1-5; weak D call: TRBD1 (5 bases). CDR3 length: 16 residues. The V gene's germline CDR1 is LGHNA and CDR2 YNFKEQ.